The 3 T cell receptor beta chains below come from one sample, sequenced in a study of T cell repertoires in cytomegalovirus infection. TCRdb re-derived calls from the reads in MiXCR, one entry per CDR3 protein. The data contain around 300,000 distinct CDR3 sequences, 22% of them singletons. Antigens of these TCRs are unknown. Sequenced here: cultured PBMCs, sampled from culture after CMV antigen stimulation. The receptor source for this set is a human donor in good health (CMV status not recorded). Some clones in this sample may be carry-over from other donors' samples.

This chain links TRBV24-1 with TRBJ1-5; TRBD1 is a possible D gene (5 bases). The V end lost 4 bases, the J end lost 3 bases, and 15 bases lay between the germline ends. The CDR3 runs 16 residues. Germline V gene sequence: CDR1 KGHDR, CDR2 SFDVKD. The CDR3 coding sequence is TGTGCCACCAGTGACCTGGGGCGGTACCCCAATCAGCCCCAGCATTTT. This gives the protein CATSDLGRYPNQPQHF.

The V and J genes are TRBV7-2 and TRBJ1-5; 8 bases line up with TRBD1. J gave up 7 bases and V 5 bases, and 7 bases lay outside the gene matches. CDR3 length: 14 residues. Germline CDR1 SGHTA, CDR2 FQGNSA. CDR3: CASSLGQGEQPQHF. CDR3 sequence (DNA): TGTGCCAGCAGCCTAGGACAGGGCGAGCAGCCCCAGCATTTT.

This clonotype has at least ten counts. This rearrangement joins TRBV7-8 to TRBJ1-2; D gene ambiguous. From germline, CDR1 is SGHVS and CDR2 FQNEAQ. V was pared by 6 bases and J by 3 bases, with 14 bases between. The CDR3 extends over 14 amino acids. CDR3 loop: CASSTREGDYGYTF. The CDR3 DNA reads as TGTGCCAGCAGTACCCGGGAGGGCGACTATGGCTACACCTTC.